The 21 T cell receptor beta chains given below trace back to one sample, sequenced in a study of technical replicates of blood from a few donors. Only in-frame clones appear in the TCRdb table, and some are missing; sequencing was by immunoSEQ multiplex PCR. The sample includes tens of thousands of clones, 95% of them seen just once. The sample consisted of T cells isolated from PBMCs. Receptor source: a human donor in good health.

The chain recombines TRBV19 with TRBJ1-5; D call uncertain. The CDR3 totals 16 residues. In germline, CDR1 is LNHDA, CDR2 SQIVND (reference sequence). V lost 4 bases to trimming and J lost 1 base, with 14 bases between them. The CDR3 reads CASSTRRYASNQPQHF. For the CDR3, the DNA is TGTGCCAGTAGTACACGGAGGTATGCGAGCAATCAGCCCCAGCATTTT.

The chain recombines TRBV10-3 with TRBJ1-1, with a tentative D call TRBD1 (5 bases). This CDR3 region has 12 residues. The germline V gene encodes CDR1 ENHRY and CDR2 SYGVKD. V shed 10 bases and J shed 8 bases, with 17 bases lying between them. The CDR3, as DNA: TGTGCCACCTGGAGTGGGGGGATGGAAGCTTTCTTT. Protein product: CATWSGGMEAFF.

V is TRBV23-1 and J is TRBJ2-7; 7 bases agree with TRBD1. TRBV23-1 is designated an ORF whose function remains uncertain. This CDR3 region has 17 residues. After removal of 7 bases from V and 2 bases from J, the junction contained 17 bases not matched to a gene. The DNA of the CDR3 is TGCGCCAGCATCCGGTCTAATGCGACAGGGCGGACCTACGAGCAGTACTTC. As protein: CASIRSNATGRTYEQYF.

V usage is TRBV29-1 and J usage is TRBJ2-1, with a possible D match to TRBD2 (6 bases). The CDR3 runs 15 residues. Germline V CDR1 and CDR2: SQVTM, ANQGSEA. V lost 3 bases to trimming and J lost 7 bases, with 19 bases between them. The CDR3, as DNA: TGCAGCGTTGACGAGGGTGCGGGAAAGCGGAATGAGCAGTTCTTC. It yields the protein CSVDEGAGKRNEQFF.

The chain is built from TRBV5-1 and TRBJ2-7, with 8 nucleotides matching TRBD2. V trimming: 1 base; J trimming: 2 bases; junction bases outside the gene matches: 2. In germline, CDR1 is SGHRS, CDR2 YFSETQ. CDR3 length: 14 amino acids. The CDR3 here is CASSLREGPYEQYF. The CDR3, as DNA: TGCGCCAGCAGCTTGCGGGAGGGACCCTACGAGCAGTACTTC.

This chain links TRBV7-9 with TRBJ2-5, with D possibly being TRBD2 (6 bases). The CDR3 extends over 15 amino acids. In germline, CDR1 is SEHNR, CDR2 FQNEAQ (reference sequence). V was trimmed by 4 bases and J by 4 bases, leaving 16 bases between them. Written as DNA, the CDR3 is TGTGCCAGCAGCTGGAGGGAGCTTGTTAGAGAGACCCAGTACTTC. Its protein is CASSWRELVRETQYF.

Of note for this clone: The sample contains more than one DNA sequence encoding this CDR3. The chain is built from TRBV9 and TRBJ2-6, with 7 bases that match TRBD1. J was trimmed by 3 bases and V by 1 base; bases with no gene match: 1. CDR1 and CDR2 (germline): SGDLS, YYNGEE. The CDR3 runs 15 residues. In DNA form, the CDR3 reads TGTGCCAGCAGCGTAACAGGGGATGGGGCCAACGTCCTGACTTTC. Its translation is CASSVTGDGANVLTF.

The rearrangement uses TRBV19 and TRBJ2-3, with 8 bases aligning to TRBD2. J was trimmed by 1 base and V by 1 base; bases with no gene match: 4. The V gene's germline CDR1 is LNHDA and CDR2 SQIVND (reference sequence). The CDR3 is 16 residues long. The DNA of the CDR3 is TGTGCCAGTAGTATAGCTGGAGCGGGAGGCACAGATACGCAGTATTTT. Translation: CASSIAGAGGTDTQYF.

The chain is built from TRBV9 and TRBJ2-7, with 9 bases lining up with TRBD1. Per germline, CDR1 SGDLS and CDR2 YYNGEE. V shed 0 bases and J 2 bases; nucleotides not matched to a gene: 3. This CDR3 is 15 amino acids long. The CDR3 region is CASSVGDRGTYEQYF. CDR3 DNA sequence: TGTGCCAGCAGCGTAGGAGACAGGGGGACCTACGAGCAGTACTTC.

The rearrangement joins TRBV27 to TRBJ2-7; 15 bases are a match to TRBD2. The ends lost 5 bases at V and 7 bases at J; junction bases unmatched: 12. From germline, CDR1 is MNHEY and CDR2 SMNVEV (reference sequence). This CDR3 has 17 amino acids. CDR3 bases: TGTGCCAGCAGTCCAACTGAGGGACTAGCGGGAGGAAATGAGCAGTACTTC. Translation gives CASSPTEGLAGGNEQYF.

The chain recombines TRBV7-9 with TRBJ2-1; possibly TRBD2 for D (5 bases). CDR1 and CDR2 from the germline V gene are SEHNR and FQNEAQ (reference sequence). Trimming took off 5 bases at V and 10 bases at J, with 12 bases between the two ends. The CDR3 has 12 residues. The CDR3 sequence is CASSNGGNEQFF. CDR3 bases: TGTGCCAGCAGCAATGGAGGTAACGAGCAGTTCTTC.

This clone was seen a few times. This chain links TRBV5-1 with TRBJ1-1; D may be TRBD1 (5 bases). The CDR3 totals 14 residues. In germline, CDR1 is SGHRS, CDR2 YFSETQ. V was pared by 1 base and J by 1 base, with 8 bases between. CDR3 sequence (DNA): TGCGCCAGCAGCTTGAGGGGCGCGAACACTGAAGCTTTCTTT. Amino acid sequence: CASSLRGANTEAFF.

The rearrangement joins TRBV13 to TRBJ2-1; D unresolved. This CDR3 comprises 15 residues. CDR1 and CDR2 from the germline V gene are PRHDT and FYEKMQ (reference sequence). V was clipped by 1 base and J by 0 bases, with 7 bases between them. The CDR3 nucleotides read TGTGCCAGCAGCTTAGTCTCTCTCTCCTACAATGAGCAGTTCTTC. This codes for CASSLVSLSYNEQFF.

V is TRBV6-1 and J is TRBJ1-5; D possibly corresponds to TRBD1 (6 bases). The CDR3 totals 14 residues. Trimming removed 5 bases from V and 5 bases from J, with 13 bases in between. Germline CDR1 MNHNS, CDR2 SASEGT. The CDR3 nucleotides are TGTGCCAGCAGTCGGGGGGCGCGGGATCAGCCCCAGCATTTT. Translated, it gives CASSRGARDQPQHF.

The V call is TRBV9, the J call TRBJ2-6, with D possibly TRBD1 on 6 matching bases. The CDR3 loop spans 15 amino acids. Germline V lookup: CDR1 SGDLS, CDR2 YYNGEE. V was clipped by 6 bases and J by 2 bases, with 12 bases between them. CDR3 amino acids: CASTADSPGANVLTF. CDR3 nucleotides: TGTGCCAGCACCGCGGACAGTCCTGGGGCCAACGTCCTGACTTTC.

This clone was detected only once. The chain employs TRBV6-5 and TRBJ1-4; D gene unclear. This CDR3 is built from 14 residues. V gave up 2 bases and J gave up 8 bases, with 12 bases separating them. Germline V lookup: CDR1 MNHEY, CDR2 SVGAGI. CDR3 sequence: CASSYGSFGEKLFF. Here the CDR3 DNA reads TGTGCCAGCAGTTACGGGTCCTTCGGGGAAAAACTGTTTTTT.

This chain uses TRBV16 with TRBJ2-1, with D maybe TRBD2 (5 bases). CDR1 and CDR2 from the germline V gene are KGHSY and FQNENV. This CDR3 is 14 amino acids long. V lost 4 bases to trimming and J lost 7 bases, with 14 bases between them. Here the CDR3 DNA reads TGTGCCAGCAGCCTTACGGACTGGGAGAATGAGCAGTTCTTC. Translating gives CASSLTDWENEQFF.

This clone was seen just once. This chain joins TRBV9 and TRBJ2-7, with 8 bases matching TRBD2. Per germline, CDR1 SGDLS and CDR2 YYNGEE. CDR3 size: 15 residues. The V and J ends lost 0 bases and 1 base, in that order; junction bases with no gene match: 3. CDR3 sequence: CASSVEAGVSYEQYF. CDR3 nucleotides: TGTGCCAGCAGCGTAGAAGCGGGAGTTTCCTACGAGCAGTACTTC.

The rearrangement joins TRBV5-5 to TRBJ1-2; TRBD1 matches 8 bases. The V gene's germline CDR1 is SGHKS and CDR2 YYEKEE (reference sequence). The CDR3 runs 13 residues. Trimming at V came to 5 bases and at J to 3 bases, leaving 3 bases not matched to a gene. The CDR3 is CASSLTGDYGYTF. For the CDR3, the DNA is TGTGCCAGCAGTTTGACAGGGGACTATGGCTACACCTTC.

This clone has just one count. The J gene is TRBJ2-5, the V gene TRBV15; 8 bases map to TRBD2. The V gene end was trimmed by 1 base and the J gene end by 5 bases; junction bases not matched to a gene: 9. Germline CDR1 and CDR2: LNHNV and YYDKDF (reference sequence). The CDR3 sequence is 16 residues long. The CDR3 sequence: CATSRGTSGGRETQYF. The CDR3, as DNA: TGTGCCACCAGCAGAGGAACTAGCGGAGGCCGGGAGACCCAGTACTTC.

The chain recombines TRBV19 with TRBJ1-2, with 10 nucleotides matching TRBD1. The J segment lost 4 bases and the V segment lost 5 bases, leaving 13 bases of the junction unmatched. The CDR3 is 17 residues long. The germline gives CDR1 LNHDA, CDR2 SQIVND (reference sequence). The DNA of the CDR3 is TGTGCCAGTAGTGCCTATGGATCTCGGACAGGGGGCTATGGCTACACCTTC. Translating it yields CASSAYGSRTGGYGYTF.